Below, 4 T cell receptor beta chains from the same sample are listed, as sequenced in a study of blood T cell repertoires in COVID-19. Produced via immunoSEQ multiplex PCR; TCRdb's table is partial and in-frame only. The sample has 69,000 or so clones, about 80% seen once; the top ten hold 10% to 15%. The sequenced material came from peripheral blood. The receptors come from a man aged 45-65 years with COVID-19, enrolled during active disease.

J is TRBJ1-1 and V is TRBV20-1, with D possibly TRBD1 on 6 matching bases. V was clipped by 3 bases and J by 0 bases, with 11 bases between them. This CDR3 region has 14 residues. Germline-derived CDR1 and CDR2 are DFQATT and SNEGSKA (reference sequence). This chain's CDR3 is CSASSEGVNTEAFF. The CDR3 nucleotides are TGCAGTGCTAGTTCCGAGGGGGTGAACACTGAAGCTTTCTTT.

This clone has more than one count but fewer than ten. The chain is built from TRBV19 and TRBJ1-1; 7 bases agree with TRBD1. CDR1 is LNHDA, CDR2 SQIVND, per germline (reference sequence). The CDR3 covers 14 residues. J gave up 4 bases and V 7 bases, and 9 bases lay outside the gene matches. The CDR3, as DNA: TGTGCCAGTAAACAACAGGGGATGAGCACTGAAGCTTTCTTT. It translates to CASKQQGMSTEAFF.

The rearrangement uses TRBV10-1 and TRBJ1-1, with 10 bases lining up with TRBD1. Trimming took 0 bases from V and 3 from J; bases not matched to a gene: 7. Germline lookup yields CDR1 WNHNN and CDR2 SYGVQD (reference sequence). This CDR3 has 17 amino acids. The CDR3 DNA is TGCGCCAGCAGTGAGTCCCCGGGACAGGGGAAAGACACTGAAGCTTTCTTT. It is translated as CASSESPGQGKDTEAFF.

The CDR3 here is CASGRKSGAGETQYF. Here the CDR3 DNA reads TGTGCTAGTGGCCGTAAAAGCGGGGCGGGGGAGACCCAGTACTTC. The V gene is TRBV12-5, the J gene TRBJ2-5; 7 bases agree with TRBD2. The germline V gene has CDR1 LGHNT and CDR2 FRNRAP. This CDR3 has 15 amino acids. Trimming removed 6 bases from V and 5 bases from J; junction bases left unmatched: 12.